The 16 T cell receptor beta chains reported below all come from one sample, sequenced in a study of type 1 regulatory T cells. TCRdb processed the reads anew with MiXCR; each CDR3 protein has one entry. The table shows more than 50,000 distinct CDR3 sequences, with less than 70% occurring only once. What these receptors recognize is not known. The sequenced material came from cultured non-Tr1 T cells, either the whole culture or a sorted T cell fraction (not recorded which). Source of these receptors: a human donor in good health.

The V call is TRBV20-1, the J call TRBJ1-3; D gene unclear. The germline V gene encodes CDR1 DFQATT and CDR2 SNEGSKA (reference sequence). V was pared by 3 bases and J by 0 bases, with 9 bases between. The length of the CDR3 is 14 residues. Here the CDR3 DNA reads TGCAGTGCTAGCCTCGCAGGCTCTGGAAACACCATATATTTT. It codes for CSASLAGSGNTIYF.

In its sample, this clonotype was seen a few times. V gene TRBV9 combines with J gene TRBJ1-1; D perhaps matches TRBD1 (5 bases). Per the germline V gene, CDR1 is SGDLS and CDR2 is YYNGEE. The ends were cut back, 0 bases at V and 1 base at J, with 7 bases in the middle. CDR3 size: 14 residues. The CDR3, as DNA: TGTGCCAGCAGCGTAGGTCAGGGGAACACTGAAGCTTTCTTT. The encoded protein is CASSVGQGNTEAFF.

The chain has TRBV7-9 and TRBJ1-1; D is unresolved. The CDR3 spans 16 residues. The germline V gene has CDR1 SEHNR and CDR2 FQNEAQ (reference sequence). V lost 2 bases and J 0 bases, leaving 13 bases between the germline ends. The CDR3 region is CASSLPQQRVNTEAFF. The CDR3 DNA reads as TGTGCCAGCAGCTTACCCCAACAAAGAGTGAACACTGAAGCTTTCTTT.

The chain is built from TRBV6-2 or TRBV6-3 and TRBJ2-4; D not certain. This CDR3 has 14 residues. Germline V gene data show CDR1 as MNHEY and CDR2 as SVGEGT. The ends were cut back, 6 bases at V and 6 bases at J, with 15 bases in the middle. The CDR3: CASSQRPFGNIQYF. CDR3 coding DNA: TGTGCCAGCAGCCAGAGACCGTTCGGAAACATTCAGTACTTC.

J is TRBJ1-1 and V is TRBV24-1; D not resolved. The CDR3 totals 14 residues. Trimming shortened V by 9 bases and J by 0 bases, and 13 bases separated the two germline ends. Germline V lookup: CDR1 KGHDR, CDR2 SFDVKD. CDR3 in amino acids: CATWAGRVNTEAFF. DNA for the CDR3: TGTGCCACCTGGGCGGGCAGAGTGAACACTGAAGCTTTCTTT.

This clonotype was seen a handful of times. V usage is TRBV5-1 and J usage is TRBJ2-5, with 14 bases lining up with TRBD2. CDR3 length: 15 residues. Germline V gene sequence: CDR1 SGHRS, CDR2 YFSETQ. After removal of 4 bases from V and 9 bases from J, the junction contained 8 bases not matched to a gene. The CDR3 loop reads CASSPGLAGVLAQYF. In DNA, the CDR3 is TGCGCCAGCAGCCCGGGACTAGCGGGAGTTTTGGCCCAGTACTTC.

In regard to this clonotype: This could be a read error, since a much larger clone is one nucleotide away. Given the absence of the conserved phenylalanine or tryptophan at the CDR3 end, a read error is likely. The chain carries TRBV15 and TRBJ1-5, with a possible D match to TRBD1 (6 bases). V shed 10 bases and J shed 4 bases, with 23 bases lying between them. This CDR3 has 16 amino acids. The germline V gene has CDR1 LNHNV and CDR2 YYDKDF (reference sequence). The CDR3 region has the DNA TGTGCCATAGCTGCAGGGGACCACCCCCGGAATCAGCCCCAGCATTTG. Protein product: CAIAAGDHPRNQPQHL.

The chain links TRBV6-2 or TRBV6-3 to TRBJ2-6; 7 bases line up with TRBD1. The germline V gene has CDR1 MNHEY and CDR2 SVGEGT. The V segment lost 5 bases and the J segment 2 bases; nucleotides outside the gene matches: 9. The length of the CDR3 is 17 residues. This CDR3 is CASSRHPGTAGANVLTF. Written as DNA, the CDR3 is TGTGCCAGCAGTCGTCACCCGGGGACAGCTGGGGCCAACGTCCTGACTTTC.

J is TRBJ2-7 and V is TRBV5-1, with TRBD2 identical over 13 bases. Germline-derived CDR1 and CDR2 are SGHRS and YFSETQ. The CDR3 covers 16 residues. Trimming removed 4 bases from V and 0 bases from J; junction bases left unmatched: 4. The CDR3 reads CASSPRTSGSSYEQYF. The CDR3 coding sequence is TGCGCCAGCAGCCCCCGGACTAGCGGGAGCTCCTACGAGCAGTACTTC.

V is TRBV20-1 and J is TRBJ2-7; D is perhaps TRBD1 (5 bases). The V end was cut by 4 bases, the J end by 4 bases, with 14 bases between. Per germline, CDR1 DFQATT and CDR2 SNEGSKA (reference sequence). This CDR3 contains 13 residues. Written as DNA, the CDR3 is TGCAGTGCTACCCAGGGATTTTTATACGAGCAGTACTTC. Amino acids: CSATQGFLYEQYF.

The J gene is TRBJ1-2, the V gene TRBV12-3 or TRBV12-4; perhaps TRBD1 as D (5 bases). The CDR3 is 13 residues long. The V gene lost 1 base and the J gene lost 10 bases, with 13 bases spanning the gap. Written as DNA, the CDR3 is TGTGCCAGCAGTTTAGAGCAGGGTTTGGACTACACCTTC. Translation: CASSLEQGLDYTF.

In regard to this clonotype: Its ends do not fully match the called genes, so a read error is possible. This sequence joins TRBV7-2 and TRBJ2-2, with unresolved D. The V gene's germline CDR1 is SGHTA and CDR2 FQGNSA. There are 16 residues in the CDR3. DNA for the CDR3: TGTGCCAGCAGCTTAGAGAGTACCTTGAACATCGGGGAGCTGTTTTTT. This codes for CASSLESTLNIGELFF.

This CDR3 reads CASSARDTEKLFF. The CDR3 bases are TGTGCCAGCAGCGCGAGGGACACAGAAAAACTGTTTTTT. V and J are TRBV5-4 and TRBJ1-4; D is possibly TRBD1 (6 bases). This CDR3 region has 13 residues. Germline CDR1 and CDR2: SGHNT and YYREEE (reference sequence). With 4 bases removed from V and 8 bases from J, the gap between germline ends came to 12 bases.

The chain is built from TRBV20-1 and TRBJ2-5; 9 nucleotides match TRBD2. CDR1 is DFQATT, CDR2 SNEGSKA, per germline (reference sequence). V lost 0 bases and J lost 4; bases outside the gene matches: 3. This CDR3 region has 14 residues. CDR3 protein: CSARDPLAGETQYF. The CDR3 DNA sequence: TGCAGTGCTAGAGATCCACTAGCGGGAGAGACCCAGTACTTC.

J is TRBJ1-1 and V is TRBV5-5; maybe TRBD1 (6 bases). CDR1 and CDR2 from the germline V gene are SGHKS and YYEKEE (reference sequence). V gave up 3 bases and J gave up 1 base, with 19 bases separating them. The CDR3 is 17 amino acids. The CDR3: CASSSGPRQDWNTEAFF. The CDR3 coding sequence is TGTGCCAGCAGCTCTGGACCCAGACAGGACTGGAACACTGAAGCTTTCTTT. The full variable domain, in which reference TRBV5-5 and TRBJ1-1 provide the parts outside the CDR3, is DAGVTQSPTHLIKTRGQQVTLRCSPISGHKSVSWYQQVLGQGPQFIFQYYEKEERGRGNFPDRFSARQFPNYSSELNVNALLLGDSALYLCASSSGPRQDWNTEAFFGQGTRLTVV.

The chain employs TRBV5-6 and TRBJ1-1; 11 bases are a match to TRBD1. This CDR3 comprises 15 residues. CDR1 SGHDT and CDR2 YYEEEE come from the germline V gene. V trimming: 3 bases; J trimming: 5 bases; junction bases outside the gene matches: 6. The CDR3 spells CASSSWDRGGTEAFF. The CDR3 DNA follows: TGTGCCAGCAGCTCTTGGGACAGGGGGGGAACTGAAGCTTTCTTT.